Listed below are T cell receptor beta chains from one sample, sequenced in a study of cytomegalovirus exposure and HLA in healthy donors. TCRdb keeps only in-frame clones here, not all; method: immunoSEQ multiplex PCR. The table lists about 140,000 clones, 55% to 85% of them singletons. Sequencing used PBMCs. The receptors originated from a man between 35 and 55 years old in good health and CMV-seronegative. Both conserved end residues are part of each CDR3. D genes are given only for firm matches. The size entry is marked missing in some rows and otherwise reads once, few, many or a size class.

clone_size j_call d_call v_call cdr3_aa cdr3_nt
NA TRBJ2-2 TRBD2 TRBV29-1 CSVRGVPINTGELFF TGCAGCGTACGGGGGGTACCCATTAACACCGGGGAGCTGTTTTTT
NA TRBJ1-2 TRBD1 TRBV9 CASQTGTGNLYGYTF TGTGCCAGTCAAACCGGGACAGGGAATCTCTATGGCTACACCTTC
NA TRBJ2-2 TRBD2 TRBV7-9 CASSLTRTSGRSIGGELFF TGTGCCAGCAGCTTAACCAGGACTAGCGGGAGGAGTATTGGCGGGGAGCTGTTTTTT
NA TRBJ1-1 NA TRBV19 CASIRSRAGGTEAFF TGTGCCAGTATACGGTCCAGGGCGGGGGGCACTGAAGCTTTCTTT
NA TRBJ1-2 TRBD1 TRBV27 CASSLTGGNYGYTF TGTGCCAGCAGTTTAACAGGGGGGAACTATGGCTACACCTTC
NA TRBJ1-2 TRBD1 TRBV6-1 CASTLARQGWGGYTF TGTGCCAGCACCTTGGCCCGACAGGGGTGGGGTGGCTACACCTTC
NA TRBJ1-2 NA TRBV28 CASSLHLRDTLDYGYTF TGTGCCAGCAGTTTACACCTCCGGGACACACTTGACTATGGCTACACCTTC
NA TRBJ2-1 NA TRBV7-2 CASSLAVASYNEQFF TGTGCCAGCAGCTTAGCGGTAGCATCCTACAATGAGCAGTTCTTC
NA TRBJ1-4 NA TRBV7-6 CASSVGPSRKLFF TGTGCCAGCAGCGTGGGCCCTAGCCGAAAACTGTTTTTT
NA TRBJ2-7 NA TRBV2 CASSSASYEQYF TGTGCCAGCAGTTCCGCGTCCTACGAGCAGTACTTC
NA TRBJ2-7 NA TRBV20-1 CRLETPYEQYF TGCAGACTGGAGACCCCATACGAGCAGTACTTC
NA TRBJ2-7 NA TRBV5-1 CASSLVSFSYEQYF TGCGCCAGCAGCTTGGTCAGTTTCTCCTACGAGCAGTACTTC
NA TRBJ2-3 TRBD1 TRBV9 CASSVGTGGTGDTQYF TGTGCCAGCAGCGTCGGGACAGGGGGGACGGGGGATACGCAGTATTTT
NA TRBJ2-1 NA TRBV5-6 CASSFGTGVDEQFF TGTGCCAGCAGCTTTGGAACGGGGGTGGATGAGCAGTTCTTC
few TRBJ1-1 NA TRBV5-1 CASSLDGGDTEAFF TGCGCCAGCAGCCTAGACGGGGGGGACACTGAAGCTTTCTTT
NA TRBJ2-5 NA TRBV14 CASSQDGRGRGAETQYF TGTGCCAGCAGCCAAGATGGTAGAGGCAGGGGGGCGGAGACCCAGTACTTC
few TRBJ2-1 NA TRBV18 CASSSRASSYNEQFF TGTGCCAGCTCGTCCAGGGCCAGCTCCTACAATGAGCAGTTCTTC
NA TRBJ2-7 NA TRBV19 CASSISNRGPIGEQYF TGTGCCAGTAGTATCTCAAACCGAGGGCCTATCGGCGAGCAGTACTTC